This entry lists 21 T cell receptor beta chains sequenced from one sample in a study of blood T cell repertoires in COVID-19. Sequenced by immunoSEQ multiplex PCR; TCRdb stores in-frame clones only, minus some. The repertoire holds 70,000 to 75,000 clones, with about 82% as singletons. Sequenced input: peripheral blood. These receptors came from a woman aged 55 to 70 with acute or convalescent COVID-19.

CDR3 nucleotides: TGTGCCAGCAGCCTAGGGACTTTGGGGTATGGCTACACCTTC. This encodes CASSLGTLGYGYTF. The rearrangement uses TRBV11-2 and TRBJ1-2; the D gene is possibly TRBD1 (5 bases). The CDR3 contains 14 residues. Germline CDR1 reads SGHAT; CDR2 reads FQNNGV. Trimming took 5 bases from V and 5 from J, leaving 15 bases between them.

This chain joins TRBV19 and TRBJ2-1; 8 bases agree with TRBD2. Germline CDR1 reads LNHDA; CDR2 reads SQIVND (reference sequence). The junction had 4 bases not matched to a gene; V was cut back by 4 bases and J by 2 bases. The CDR3 covers 15 residues. CDR3 in DNA: TGTGCCAGTAGTAGAGCGGGAGACCCCTACAATGAGCAGTTCTTC. Its protein is CASSRAGDPYNEQFF.

V is TRBV27 and J is TRBJ2-2, with 11 bases that match TRBD2. V lost 1 base to trimming and J lost 3 bases; unmatched junction nucleotides: 10. Germline loops: CDR1 MNHEY, CDR2 SMNVEV (reference sequence). This CDR3 is 19 amino acids long. CDR3 amino acids: CASSLFGIAGGLDTGELFF. In nucleotides, the CDR3 is TGTGCCAGCAGTTTATTCGGGATAGCGGGAGGGCTGGACACCGGGGAGCTGTTTTTT.

This clone was recorded a few times. The chain employs TRBV28 and TRBJ2-3, with 7 bases aligning to TRBD1. This CDR3 has 16 residues. J lost 1 base, V lost 4 bases, and 8 bases had no gene match. Germline V gene sequence: CDR1 MDHEN, CDR2 SYDVKM. The CDR3 region is CASSSPQGVGTDTQYF. In DNA form, the CDR3 reads TGTGCCAGCAGTTCCCCGCAGGGGGTGGGCACAGATACGCAGTATTTT.

This clone was observed a single time. This chain connects TRBV6-5 to TRBJ1-1, with 9 bases identical to TRBD1. Per germline, CDR1 MNHEY and CDR2 SVGAGI. The CDR3 is 12 residues long. After removal of 7 bases from V and 6 bases from J, the junction contained 3 bases not matched to a gene. For the CDR3, the DNA is TGTGCCAGCATTAGGACAGGGGCTGAAGCTTTCTTT. Amino acid sequence: CASIRTGAEAFF.

The J gene is TRBJ1-3, the V gene TRBV18; no reliable D call. Germline V CDR1 and CDR2: KGHSH, LQKENI. This CDR3 spans 16 amino acids. V was clipped by 1 base and J by 0 bases, with 10 bases between them. This chain's CDR3 is CASSPLDGSSGNTIYF. The CDR3 coding sequence is TGTGCCAGCTCACCACTGGATGGGAGCTCTGGAAACACCATATATTTT. Drawing the rest from reference TRBV18 and TRBJ1-3, the complete variable domain is NAGVMQNPRHLVRRRGQEARLRCSPMKGHSHVYWYRQLPEEGLKFMVYLQKENIIDESGMPKERFSAEFPKEGPSILRIQQVVRGDSAAYFCASSPLDGSSGNTIYFGEGSWLTVV.

V usage is TRBV19 and J usage is TRBJ2-7, with TRBD2 matching over 16 bases. V lost 3 bases to trimming and J lost 2 bases; unmatched junction nucleotides: 4. The CDR3 is made up of 17 amino acids. Germline V lookup: CDR1 LNHDA, CDR2 SQIVND (reference sequence). CDR3: CASSIVGTSGRAYEQYF. CDR3 nucleotides: TGTGCCAGTAGTATCGTTGGGACTAGCGGGAGGGCCTACGAGCAGTACTTC. Full variable domain (missing parts from reference TRBV19 and TRBJ2-7): DGGITQSPKYLFRKEGQNVTLSCEQNLNHDAMYWYRQDPGQGLRLIYYSQIVNDFQKGDIAEGYSVSREKKESFPLTVTSAQKNPTAFYLCASSIVGTSGRAYEQYFGPGTRLTVT.

The chain recombines TRBV7-8 with TRBJ1-4; perhaps TRBD1 as D (5 bases). V was trimmed by 5 bases and J by 10 bases, leaving 23 bases between them. This CDR3 contains 16 residues. Germline V lookup: CDR1 SGHVS, CDR2 FQNEAQ. For the CDR3, the DNA is TGTGCCAGCAGCCAGACAGAGTTAATGAGTAGGGGAAAACTGTTTTTT. As protein: CASSQTELMSRGKLFF.

The V call is TRBV30, the J call TRBJ1-4; TRBD1 agrees at 9 bases. The CDR3 spans 15 residues. Germline lookup yields CDR1 GTSNPN and CDR2 SVGIG (reference sequence). With 3 bases clipped from V and 7 bases from J, the junction kept 9 bases outside the gene matches. CDR3 region: CAWRGGQGSGEKLFF. The CDR3, as DNA: TGTGCCTGGAGGGGGGGACAGGGCTCCGGTGAAAAACTGTTTTTT.

This chain uses TRBV5-1 with TRBJ1-2, with a tentative D call TRBD1 (5 bases). The CDR3 sequence is 13 residues long. The V and J ends lost 0 bases and 8 bases respectively, with 11 bases between them. Germline-derived CDR1 and CDR2 are SGHRS and YFSETQ. This chain's CDR3 is CASSLGGEVGYTF. For the CDR3, the DNA is TGCGCCAGCAGCTTGGGAGGGGAGGTCGGCTACACCTTC.

The count of this clone is one. The rearrangement joins TRBV7-2 to TRBJ2-1; TRBD2 aligns across 7 bases. Germline V gene data show CDR1 as SGHTA and CDR2 as FQGNSA. This CDR3 region has 13 residues. V lost 6 bases and J lost 16; bases outside the gene matches: 15. The CDR3, as DNA: TGTGCCAGCAGTCAGACCCTCAGAACTAGCGAATTCTTC. This codes for CASSQTLRTSEFF.

The chain links TRBV9 to TRBJ1-1; 10 nucleotides align to TRBD1. The CDR3 runs 15 residues. V lost 5 bases to trimming and J lost 8 bases; unmatched junction nucleotides: 12. Looked up from germline, CDR1 is SGDLS and CDR2 is YYNGEE. The CDR3 nucleotides read TGTGCCAGCAGAGTTTGGACAGGGGGACCTTCGGAAGCTTTCTTT. Encoded protein: CASRVWTGGPSEAFF.

The chain joins TRBV6-5 to TRBJ2-7, with D possibly being TRBD1 (6 bases). The V end was cut by 1 base, the J end by 2 bases, with 9 bases between. CDR3 size: 14 residues. Looked up from germline, CDR1 is MNHEY and CDR2 is SVGAGI. CDR3 sequence reads: CASSYFGQTYEQYF. The CDR3 DNA reads as TGTGCCAGCAGTTACTTCGGACAGACCTACGAGCAGTACTTC.

The chain has TRBV9 and TRBJ2-1; tentatively, D is TRBD2 (6 bases). Between the trimmed V and J ends, which lost 2 bases and 5 bases, there was a span of 11 bases. This CDR3 spans 14 amino acids. Germline V CDR1 and CDR2: SGDLS, YYNGEE. The CDR3 DNA sequence: TGTGCCAGCAGCGTGGGGACTGTCGACAATGAGCAGTTCTTC. Its translation is CASSVGTVDNEQFF.

This clone was counted only a few times. This chain joins TRBV27 and TRBJ1-4, with 10 positions matching TRBD1. With V trimmed by 5 bases and J by 0 bases, 9 bases remained unmatched. Germline CDR1 and CDR2: MNHEY and SMNVEV (reference sequence). The CDR3 is 18 residues long. The CDR3 here is CASSLRLTGGSTNEKLFF. The CDR3 DNA reads TGTGCCAGCAGTCTAAGATTGACAGGGGGCTCAACTAATGAAAAACTGTTTTTT.

The chain uses TRBV30 and TRBJ2-5; D unresolved. CDR1 is GTSNPN and CDR2 is SVGIG in the germline V gene (reference sequence). The V end was cut by 2 bases, the J end by 4 bases, with 11 bases between. The CDR3 extends over 13 amino acids. CDR3 DNA sequence: TGTGCCTGGAGTCCACAGTCGGTAGAGACCCAGTACTTC. Translating gives CAWSPQSVETQYF.

The rearrangement uses TRBV5-1 and TRBJ1-1; 11 bases map to TRBD1. Germline V gene sequence: CDR1 SGHRS, CDR2 YFSETQ. Losses at the gene ends were 4 bases for V and 0 bases for J; bases not matched to a gene: 5. The CDR3 is 16 residues long. CDR3 region: CASSLGTGGLNTEAFF. Here the CDR3 DNA reads TGCGCCAGCAGCCTAGGGACAGGGGGATTGAACACTGAAGCTTTCTTT.

This clone was seen a few times. The chain uses TRBV7-3 and TRBJ1-6, with 9 bases matching TRBD1. Germline lookup yields CDR1 SGHTA and CDR2 FQGTGA. Trimming removed 4 bases from V and 4 bases from J; junction bases left unmatched: 5. The CDR3 has 16 amino acids. In DNA, the CDR3 is TGTGCCAGCAGCTCACAGGGGGCGGGGTATAATTCACCCCTCCACTTT. Amino acids: CASSSQGAGYNSPLHF. The whole variable domain, filled in from reference TRBV7-3 and TRBJ1-6, reads GAGVSQTPSNKVTEKGKYVELRCDPISGHTALYWYRQSLGQGPEFLIYFQGTGAADDSGLPNDRFFAVRPEGSVSTLKIQRTERGDSAVYLCASSSQGAGYNSPLHFGNGTRLTVT.

This clone was counted between two and nine times. The chain carries TRBV4-1 and TRBJ1-2; TRBD1 might be the D (6 bases). The germline V and J ends were trimmed by 0 bases and 8 bases, with 10 bases remaining between them. Germline V gene sequence: CDR1 MGHRA, CDR2 YSYEKL. The CDR3 extends over 13 amino acids. The CDR3: CASSQETGLGYTF. The CDR3, as DNA: TGCGCCAGCAGCCAAGAAACAGGGTTAGGCTACACCTTC.

The genes are TRBV19 and TRBJ2-2, with 9 nucleotides matching TRBD1. Trimming took 5 bases from V and 1 from J; bases not matched to a gene: 2. Looked up from germline, CDR1 is LNHDA and CDR2 is SQIVND (reference sequence). The CDR3 has 15 amino acids. CDR3 in amino acids: CASSLGQGNTGELFF. As DNA, the CDR3 is TGTGCCAGTAGTTTGGGACAGGGGAACACCGGGGAGCTGTTTTTT.

This clone appeared once. V and J are TRBV27 and TRBJ2-1; the match to TRBD1 covers 11 bases. The ends lost 5 bases at V and 6 bases at J; junction bases unmatched: 3. The germline V gene encodes CDR1 MNHEY and CDR2 SMNVEV (reference sequence). The CDR3 contains 14 residues. The CDR3 here is CASSDGTGGNEQFF. The DNA of the CDR3 is TGTGCCAGCAGTGACGGGACAGGGGGCAATGAGCAGTTCTTC.